The rows below give T cell receptor beta chains drawn from one sample of a study of control samples from healthy donors and cancer patients. Measured with immunoSEQ multiplex PCR; TCRdb has only the in-frame clones, and not every one. The sample carries more than 140,000 clones, roughly 94% recorded once. Sequenced material: blood. The source of these receptors is a man aged 40-50 years in good health. The CDR3 runs from the conserved cysteine through the conserved F or W. A D gene is named only where the DNA matches it firmly. Size is stated for part of the rows, as once, few or many counts, or as a class when the clone is expanded.

j_call: TRBJ2-5
v_call: TRBV6-5
d_call: TRBD1
clone_size: NA
cdr3_nt: TGTGCCAGCAGAAGGGACAGGGTACAAGAGACCCAGTACTTC
cdr3_aa: CASRRDRVQETQYF

j_call: TRBJ2-3
v_call: TRBV6-2/TRBV6-3
d_call: NA
clone_size: NA
cdr3_nt: TGTGCCAGCAGTTGGGAGGGGGTCCCGACAGATACGCAGTATTTT
cdr3_aa: CASSWEGVPTDTQYF

j_call: TRBJ2-3
v_call: TRBV12-5
d_call: NA
clone_size: NA
cdr3_nt: TGTGCTAGTGGTTCTACAGATACGCAGTATTTT
cdr3_aa: CASGSTDTQYF

j_call: TRBJ2-1
v_call: TRBV7-9
d_call: TRBD1
clone_size: NA
cdr3_nt: TGTGCCAGCAGCTTAGTCCGTTCGACAGGGTACGCAGGGAATGAGCAGTTCTTC
cdr3_aa: CASSLVRSTGYAGNEQFF

j_call: TRBJ1-6
v_call: TRBV6-5
d_call: NA
clone_size: NA
cdr3_nt: TGTGCCAGCAGTTACCAGGGGAAGGATTCACCCCTCCACTTT
cdr3_aa: CASSYQGKDSPLHF

j_call: TRBJ2-7
v_call: TRBV10-2
d_call: TRBD2
clone_size: NA
cdr3_nt: TGCGCCAGCAGTGGGACTAGCAATTTAGAGGCCTACGAGCAGTACTTC
cdr3_aa: CASSGTSNLEAYEQYF

j_call: TRBJ2-7
v_call: TRBV7-2
d_call: NA
clone_size: NA
cdr3_nt: TGTGCCAGCAGCGAGGGGGGCCCCTACGAGCAGTACTTC
cdr3_aa: CASSEGGPYEQYF

j_call: TRBJ1-2
v_call: TRBV28
d_call: NA
clone_size: NA
cdr3_nt: TGTGCCAGCAGTTTGGGTGGTCAACCGAGCTATGGCTACACCTTC
cdr3_aa: CASSLGGQPSYGYTF

j_call: TRBJ2-1
v_call: TRBV19
d_call: TRBD2
clone_size: NA
cdr3_nt: TGTGCCAGTAGTATGGGACTAGCGGACGTTAATGAGCAGTTCTTC
cdr3_aa: CASSMGLADVNEQFF

j_call: TRBJ1-1
v_call: TRBV13
d_call: NA
clone_size: NA
cdr3_nt: TGTGCCAGCAGCTTATGGCGGGCTGAAGCTTTCTTT
cdr3_aa: CASSLWRAEAFF

j_call: TRBJ1-1
v_call: TRBV10-1
d_call: NA
clone_size: NA
cdr3_nt: TGCGCCAGCAGTAGCCGAACAAGTTCTGAAGCTTTCTTT
cdr3_aa: CASSSRTSSEAFF

j_call: TRBJ2-2
v_call: TRBV10-1
d_call: NA
clone_size: NA
cdr3_nt: TGCGCCAGCAGTGAGCCCCCCAGTAGAACCGGGGAGCTGTTTTTT
cdr3_aa: CASSEPPSRTGELFF

j_call: TRBJ2-1
v_call: TRBV10-3
d_call: NA
clone_size: NA
cdr3_nt: TGTGCCATCAGCCCCAGGGGGGATTGGGGCAATGAGCAGTTCTTC
cdr3_aa: CAISPRGDWGNEQFF

j_call: TRBJ2-1
v_call: TRBV24-1
d_call: NA
clone_size: NA
cdr3_nt: TGTGCCACCAGTGATTCGAGCCCTTACAGGGTAGGGTCCTACAATGAGCAGTTCTTC
cdr3_aa: CATSDSSPYRVGSYNEQFF

j_call: TRBJ2-1
v_call: TRBV25-1
d_call: NA
clone_size: NA
cdr3_nt: TGTGCCAGCAGTGAATATAAAGCTTATGAGCAGTTCTTC
cdr3_aa: CASSEYKAYEQFF

j_call: TRBJ2-7
v_call: TRBV14
d_call: NA
clone_size: NA
cdr3_nt: TGTGCCAGTGGGGCGGCGGGGAGCTCCTACGAGCAGTACTTC
cdr3_aa: CASGAAGSSYEQYF

j_call: TRBJ2-6
v_call: TRBV27
d_call: NA
clone_size: NA
cdr3_nt: TGTGCCAGCAGTACCATAGGATCTGGGGCCAACGTCCTGACTTTC
cdr3_aa: CASSTIGSGANVLTF

j_call: TRBJ1-2
v_call: TRBV5-6
d_call: NA
clone_size: once
cdr3_nt: TGTGCCAGCAGCGCGGGCCCCGTCGTGGGCTACACCTTC
cdr3_aa: CASSAGPVVGYTF

j_call: TRBJ2-5
v_call: TRBV18
d_call: NA
clone_size: once
cdr3_nt: TGTGCCAGCTCACCATCCTACCTTAAAGAGACCCAGTACTTC
cdr3_aa: CASSPSYLKETQYF

j_call: TRBJ1-5
v_call: TRBV10-2
d_call: TRBD1
clone_size: NA
cdr3_nt: TGCGCCAGCAGCTCGACAGGGCAAAATCAGCCCCAGCATTTT
cdr3_aa: CASSSTGQNQPQHF

j_call: TRBJ1-5
v_call: TRBV20-1
d_call: NA
clone_size: NA
cdr3_nt: TGCAGTGCTAGGGAAGGACAGCCCCAGCATTTT
cdr3_aa: CSAREGQPQHF

j_call: TRBJ1-5
v_call: TRBV5-6
d_call: NA
clone_size: NA
cdr3_nt: TGTGCCAGCAGCTTGTGGGGGGGCAATCAGCCCCAGCATTTT
cdr3_aa: CASSLWGGNQPQHF

j_call: TRBJ1-4
v_call: TRBV29-1
d_call: NA
clone_size: NA
cdr3_nt: TGCAGCGTGGCCAGACAGGAAAATGAAAAACTGTTTTTT
cdr3_aa: CSVARQENEKLFF

j_call: TRBJ2-4
v_call: TRBV19
d_call: NA
clone_size: NA
cdr3_nt: TGTGCCAGTAACAGAGGGGCCAAAAACATTCAGTACTTC
cdr3_aa: CASNRGAKNIQYF

j_call: TRBJ1-5
v_call: TRBV14
d_call: NA
clone_size: NA
cdr3_nt: TGTGCCAGCATTACAGAGGCAGCCTCTTGCAATCAGCCCCAGCATTTT
cdr3_aa: CASITEAASCNQPQHF

j_call: TRBJ2-3
v_call: TRBV9
d_call: NA
clone_size: NA
cdr3_nt: TGTGCCAGCAGCCCGCGTGCAGGTCCCACAGATACGCAGTATTTT
cdr3_aa: CASSPRAGPTDTQYF

j_call: TRBJ1-4
v_call: TRBV3-1/TRBV3-2
d_call: NA
clone_size: once
cdr3_nt: TGTGCCAGCAGCGCTAGCGGGAGTTATGAAAAACTGTTTTTT
cdr3_aa: CASSASGSYEKLFF

j_call: TRBJ1-4
v_call: TRBV28
d_call: TRBD1
clone_size: NA
cdr3_nt: TGTGCCAGCAGACCGGACAGGGGGCCGAATGAAAAACTGTTTTTT
cdr3_aa: CASRPDRGPNEKLFF

j_call: TRBJ1-2
v_call: TRBV5-1
d_call: TRBD1
clone_size: NA
cdr3_nt: TGCGCCAGCAGCCTAACGTGGACAGGGAGTAACTATGGCTACACCTTC
cdr3_aa: CASSLTWTGSNYGYTF

j_call: TRBJ2-1
v_call: TRBV5-1
d_call: TRBD1
clone_size: NA
cdr3_nt: TGCGCCAGCAGGGGAACAGACAGGGCGTCACCGAATGAGCAGTTCTTC
cdr3_aa: CASRGTDRASPNEQFF

j_call: TRBJ1-5
v_call: TRBV7-3
d_call: NA
clone_size: NA
cdr3_nt: TGTGCCAGCAGCGCAACAAACAATCAGCCCCAGCATTTT
cdr3_aa: CASSATNNQPQHF

j_call: TRBJ1-1
v_call: TRBV24-1
d_call: NA
clone_size: NA
cdr3_nt: TGTGCCACCAGTGGTAGGGGGATTCTTTCTGAAGCTTTCTTT
cdr3_aa: CATSGRGILSEAFF

j_call: TRBJ1-2
v_call: TRBV6-2/TRBV6-3
d_call: NA
clone_size: NA
cdr3_nt: TGTGCCAGCAGTTACTTTGTTGGACGGCTGGTCCCCCGCGACGGCTACACCTTC
cdr3_aa: CASSYFVGRLVPRDGYTF

j_call: TRBJ2-7
v_call: TRBV15
d_call: NA
clone_size: NA
cdr3_nt: TGTGCCACCAGCAGAGAACATAACAGGGTCGGCGAGCAGTACTTC
cdr3_aa: CATSREHNRVGEQYF

j_call: TRBJ1-5
v_call: TRBV27
d_call: NA
clone_size: NA
cdr3_nt: TGTGCCAGCAGAGGTAGCAATCAGCCCCAGCATTTT
cdr3_aa: CASRGSNQPQHF

j_call: TRBJ1-3
v_call: TRBV30
d_call: TRBD1
clone_size: NA
cdr3_nt: TGTGCCTGGAGGGGACAGGGCGGCAGGGGCACCATATATTTT
cdr3_aa: CAWRGQGGRGTIYF

j_call: TRBJ1-2
v_call: TRBV11-2
d_call: NA
clone_size: NA
cdr3_nt: TGTGCCAGCAGCCCCCGCCTCAGGGATGGCTACACCTTC
cdr3_aa: CASSPRLRDGYTF

j_call: TRBJ2-7
v_call: TRBV5-5
d_call: TRBD1
clone_size: NA
cdr3_nt: TGTGCCAGCAGCTTGGAGGACAGGGGCTCCTACGAGCAGTACTTC
cdr3_aa: CASSLEDRGSYEQYF

j_call: TRBJ1-2
v_call: TRBV9
d_call: TRBD1
clone_size: once
cdr3_nt: TGTGCCAGCAGTGGACAGGGGGCTAACTATGGCTACACCTTC
cdr3_aa: CASSGQGANYGYTF

j_call: TRBJ2-7
v_call: TRBV6-1
d_call: NA
clone_size: NA
cdr3_nt: TGTGCCAGTAGTGGAATAGGTAAGGAGGGAGGATACGAGCAGTACTTC
cdr3_aa: CASSGIGKEGGYEQYF

j_call: TRBJ2-3
v_call: TRBV10-3
d_call: TRBD2
clone_size: NA
cdr3_nt: TGTGCCATCAGTGAGGCAGGACTAGCGGGGAGTTCAGATACGCAGTATTTT
cdr3_aa: CAISEAGLAGSSDTQYF

j_call: TRBJ1-5
v_call: TRBV6-5
d_call: NA
clone_size: NA
cdr3_nt: TGTGCCAGCAGTTTAGACAATAGCAATCAGCCCCAGCATTTT
cdr3_aa: CASSLDNSNQPQHF

j_call: TRBJ1-6
v_call: TRBV4-3
d_call: NA
clone_size: once
cdr3_nt: TGCGCCAGCAGCCTAGTTATCCGGGGCGCCTACCCTGAGTCCTATAATTCACCCCTCCACTTT
cdr3_aa: CASSLVIRGAYPESYNSPLHF

j_call: TRBJ1-1
v_call: TRBV5-4
d_call: NA
clone_size: NA
cdr3_nt: TGTGCCAGCAGCTTGGTGGGTGTGGGGAGGAACACTGAAGCTTTCTTT
cdr3_aa: CASSLVGVGRNTEAFF

j_call: TRBJ1-5
v_call: TRBV28
d_call: NA
clone_size: NA
cdr3_nt: TGTGCCAGCAGTGGGGGGGGAAGCCCCAATCAGCCCCAGCATTTT
cdr3_aa: CASSGGGSPNQPQHF

j_call: TRBJ1-2
v_call: TRBV6-1
d_call: TRBD1
clone_size: NA
cdr3_nt: TGTGCCAGCAGTGTAACCGGGACAGGGGCCGCAAGGGGCTATGGCTACACCTTC
cdr3_aa: CASSVTGTGAARGYGYTF

j_call: TRBJ2-2
v_call: TRBV24-1
d_call: NA
clone_size: NA
cdr3_nt: TGTGCCACCAGTGATCCGACAGTGAACACCGGGGAGCTGTTTTTT
cdr3_aa: CATSDPTVNTGELFF

j_call: TRBJ2-7
v_call: TRBV5-4
d_call: NA
clone_size: NA
cdr3_nt: TGTGCCAGCAGCTTAAGAGGGGGAGATAACTACGAGCAGTACTTC
cdr3_aa: CASSLRGGDNYEQYF

j_call: TRBJ2-1
v_call: TRBV7-2
d_call: NA
clone_size: NA
cdr3_nt: TGTGCCAGCAGATCAGCGGGCGGGTCCTACAATGAGCAGTTCTTC
cdr3_aa: CASRSAGGSYNEQFF

j_call: TRBJ1-3
v_call: TRBV28
d_call: NA
clone_size: NA
cdr3_nt: TGTGCCAGCAGTTCTCCGGGATCTGGGGTTTCTGGAAACACCATATATTTT
cdr3_aa: CASSSPGSGVSGNTIYF

j_call: TRBJ1-1
v_call: TRBV27
d_call: NA
clone_size: NA
cdr3_nt: TGTGCCAGCAGTTTAAACCAGGCGGCCACTGAAGCTTTCTTT
cdr3_aa: CASSLNQAATEAFF

j_call: TRBJ2-6
v_call: TRBV10-1
d_call: NA
clone_size: NA
cdr3_nt: TGCGCCAGCAGTGGACAATATGCCAACGTCCTGACTTTC
cdr3_aa: CASSGQYANVLTF

j_call: TRBJ2-2
v_call: TRBV11-3
d_call: NA
clone_size: once
cdr3_nt: TGTGCCAGCAGACTCAACACCGGGGAGCTGTTTTTT
cdr3_aa: CASRLNTGELFF

j_call: TRBJ1-5
v_call: TRBV6-1
d_call: NA
clone_size: NA
cdr3_nt: TGTGCCAGCAGTGAGGGCAGCCAATCGTGGAATCAGCCCCAGCATTTT
cdr3_aa: CASSEGSQSWNQPQHF